These T cell receptor beta chains were read from a single sample in a study of T cell changes during pregnancy in multiple sclerosis. Sequencing was performed with immunoSEQ multiplex PCR; in TCRdb, only in-frame clones are kept and a portion is missing. This sample has roughly 38,000 clones, with under 95% found just once. Source: CD4+ T cells from peripheral blood mononuclear cells, taken in the second trimester of pregnancy. The receptor set was obtained from a female donor in good health, enrolled as a control in a pregnancy study. Both conserved end residues are part of each CDR3. D genes are given only for firm matches. The size of a clone is reported for some rows only, either as once, few or many, or as a class for expanded clones.

CASSFEGYSYEQYF,TGTGCCAGCAGCTTTGAGGGTTACTCCTACGAGCAGTACTTC,TRBJ2-7,.,.,TRBV11-2
CASSVASGTLNTGELFF,TGTGCCAGCAGCGTGGCCAGCGGGACATTGAACACCGGGGAGCTGTTTTTT,TRBJ2-2,.,.,TRBV9
CATSRAPGQNEKLFF,TGTGCCACCAGCAGAGCCCCGGGACAGAATGAAAAACTGTTTTTT,TRBJ1-4,TRBD1,.,TRBV15
CASSPEGPSLRAFF,TGTGCCAGCTCACCGGAGGGGCCCTCTCTGCGAGCTTTCTTT,TRBJ1-1,.,.,TRBV18
CASAIGGRNADEQFF,TGTGCCAGCGCAATAGGGGGACGCAACGCGGATGAGCAGTTCTTC,TRBJ2-1,.,once,TRBV7-9
CASSLEGADGFF,TGTGCCAGCAGCTTAGAAGGGGCGGATGGGTTCTTC,TRBJ2-1,.,.,TRBV7-8
CAISPNQGGNSPLHF,TGTGCCATCAGCCCAAACCAGGGAGGGAATTCACCCCTCCACTTT,TRBJ1-6,.,.,TRBV6-5
CASSLRTGSNYGYTF,TGTGCCAGCAGCTTGAGGACAGGGTCCAACTATGGCTACACCTTC,TRBJ1-2,TRBD1,.,TRBV5-4
CASSQGGGLNTEAFF,TGCGCCAGCAGCCAAGGGGGGGGCTTGAACACTGAAGCTTTCTTT,TRBJ1-1,.,.,TRBV4-3
CASSLRPGGGYTF,TGTGCCAGCAGCTTACGGCCAGGGGGAGGCTACACCTTC,TRBJ1-2,TRBD1,.,TRBV5-8
CASSVNTAGELFF,TGTGCCAGCAGCGTTAACACCGCCGGGGAGCTGTTTTTT,TRBJ2-2,.,.,TRBV9
CASSQQTGTGSKNIQYF,TGCGCCAGCAGCCAGCAAACCGGGACAGGGAGCAAAAACATTCAGTACTTC,TRBJ2-4,TRBD1,.,TRBV4-3
CASSARTGVVDQPQHF,TGTGCCAGCAGTGCCCGGACAGGGGTGGTTGATCAGCCCCAGCATTTT,TRBJ1-5,TRBD1,.,TRBV2
CASSERGTNTEAFF,TGTGCCAGCAGTGAAAGGGGGACGAACACTGAAGCTTTCTTT,TRBJ1-1,.,.,TRBV6-1
CASRGYLPRSTEAFF,TGTGCCAGTAGGGGCTACCTTCCAAGGTCCACCGAAGCTTTCTTT,TRBJ1-1,.,.,TRBV19
CATGTAREQYF,TGTGCCACCGGGACTGCGCGCGAGCAGTACTTC,TRBJ2-7,.,.,TRBV28
CASSLNGRGGYGYTF,TGTGCCAGCAGTTTAAATGGCCGGGGTGGCTATGGCTACACCTTC,TRBJ1-2,.,once,TRBV27
CAISGAGGREQFF,TGTGCCATCTCTGGAGCGGGGGGTCGTGAGCAGTTCTTC,TRBJ2-1,TRBD2,.,TRBV10-3
CASSSQGVANTEAFF,TGTGCCAGCAGTTCCCAGGGGGTTGCGAACACTGAAGCTTTCTTT,TRBJ1-1,TRBD1,.,TRBV28
CASGEPITAQTYEQYF,TGTGCTAGTGGTGAACCTATTACAGCTCAAACCTACGAGCAGTACTTC,TRBJ2-7,.,.,TRBV12-5
CASSLPGVNTGELFF,TGTGCCAGCAGCCTACCAGGGGTTAACACCGGGGAGCTGTTTTTT,TRBJ2-2,.,.,TRBV7-6
CASTRTSGGLTGELFF,TGTGCCAGCACAAGGACTAGCGGGGGGTTGACCGGGGAGCTGTTTTTT,TRBJ2-2,TRBD2,.,TRBV5-5
CASSLREGTEAFF,TGTGCCAGCAGCTTACGGGAGGGCACTGAAGCTTTCTTT,TRBJ1-1,.,.,TRBV7-3
CASSLYSGNTIYF,TGTGCCAGCAGTTTGTACTCTGGAAACACCATATATTTT,TRBJ1-3,.,.,TRBV27
CASSLGGRETGELFF,TGTGCCAGCAGCTTGGGGGGAAGGGAGACCGGGGAGCTGTTTTTT,TRBJ2-2,.,.,TRBV5-6
CASSQGLNYGYTF,TGTGCCAGCAGCCAAGGACTTAACTATGGCTACACCTTC,TRBJ1-2,.,.,TRBV7-9
CASSLSGTGGSESQYF,TGTGCCAGCAGCTTATCGGGGACAGGGGGTTCTGAATCGCAGTACTTC,TRBJ2-7,TRBD1,.,TRBV7-9
CASSSGGAAKNIQYF,TGTGCCAGCAGTTCCGGGGGGGCTGCCAAAAACATTCAGTACTTC,TRBJ2-4,TRBD2,.,TRBV6-5
CASSIPGTNYGYTF,TGTGCCAGTAGTATCCCCGGGACAAACTATGGCTACACCTTC,TRBJ1-2,.,.,TRBV19
CASSLVASYEQYF,TGTGCCAGCAGCTTAGTGGCTTCCTACGAGCAGTACTTC,TRBJ2-7,.,.,TRBV7-6
CASGGTGNTIYF,TGTGCCAGCGGGGGGACTGGAAACACCATATATTTT,TRBJ1-3,.,.,TRBV9
CASSRTANQPQHF,TGTGCCAGCAGCAGGACAGCCAATCAGCCCCAGCATTTT,TRBJ1-5,.,.,TRBV7-2
CASSPRQVGAFF,TGTGCCAGCAGTCCCCGGCAGGTTGGGGCTTTCTTT,TRBJ1-1,.,.,TRBV6-5
CASSRRDTGELFF,TGTGCTAGCAGCCGACGGGACACCGGGGAGCTGTTTTTT,TRBJ2-2,.,.,TRBV7-7
CASSLRSRTEAFF,TGTGCCAGCAGCTTAAGATCGAGAACTGAAGCTTTCTTT,TRBJ1-1,.,.,TRBV11-1
CASSWDRGKETQYF,TGTGCCAGCAGCTGGGACAGGGGGAAGGAGACCCAGTACTTC,TRBJ2-5,TRBD1,.,TRBV7-2
CASSPWQGPGDEQFF,TGTGCCAGCTCACCTTGGCAGGGGCCAGGGGATGAGCAGTTCTTC,TRBJ2-1,.,once,TRBV18
CASGGRASGYTF,TGTGCCAGCGGGGGCAGGGCATCTGGCTACACCTTC,TRBJ1-2,.,.,TRBV7-2
CASSRDSSGNTIYF,TGTGCCAGCTCACGGGACAGCTCTGGAAACACCATATATTTT,TRBJ1-3,TRBD1,.,TRBV18
CASRRGWNTEAFF,TGTGCCAGCAGAAGGGGTTGGAACACTGAAGCTTTCTTT,TRBJ1-1,.,few,TRBV25-1
CASSSGAYSPLHF,TGTGCCAGCAGTTCAGGGGCCTATTCACCCCTCCACTTT,TRBJ1-6,.,few,TRBV14
CASKKTGVDTEAFF,TGTGCCAGCAAGAAGACAGGGGTGGACACTGAAGCTTTCTTT,TRBJ1-1,TRBD1,once,TRBV7-2